This passage covers 28 T cell receptor beta chains from one sample sequenced in a study of blood T cell repertoires in COVID-19 (dated by TCRdb to 2020 to 2022). Receptor libraries were prepared by the immunoSEQ multiplex PCR assay. This immuneACCESS table, as held by TCRdb, lists in-frame sequences with V and J called but not all clones. Of the missing ones, under half trace to an unresolved V gene in checked studies; the others have no known cause. The sample includes about 68,000 clones, with around 90% observed a single time. The ten largest clonotypes hold less than 9% of the sample. The source material was peripheral blood. The receptors were sampled from a middle-aged man with COVID-19, enrolled during active disease.

The chain links TRBV5-4 to TRBJ1-3; D uncertain. The germline V and J ends were trimmed by 1 base and 6 bases, with 8 bases remaining between them. Per the germline V gene, CDR1 is SGHNT and CDR2 is YYREEE (reference sequence). The CDR3 contains 13 residues. The CDR3 region has the DNA TGTGCCAGCAGCTTGTGGGCTGAAAACACCATATATTTT. It encodes CASSLWAENTIYF.

DNA of the CDR3: TGCAGTGCTAGTTCCAATAGCGGAAGCACAGATACGCAGTATTTT. It codes for CSASSNSGSTDTQYF. The chain employs TRBV20-1 and TRBJ2-3; possibly TRBD2 for D (6 bases). The CDR3 extends over 15 amino acids. V was clipped by 3 bases and J by 0 bases, with 13 bases between them. Germline V gene data show CDR1 as DFQATT and CDR2 as SNEGSKA (reference sequence).

This clone has a single count. The chain combines TRBV10-3 with TRBJ1-3; D may be TRBD1 (6 bases). The V gene lost 2 bases and the J gene lost 0 bases, with 11 bases spanning the gap. The CDR3 runs 16 residues. Per the germline V gene, CDR1 is ENHRY and CDR2 is SYGVKD. CDR3 sequence reads: CAISEGQPSSGNTIYF. The CDR3 DNA is TGTGCCATCAGTGAGGGACAGCCGAGCTCTGGAAACACCATATATTTT.

In its sample, this clone was seen once. The chain recombines TRBV2 with TRBJ1-6, with 10 bases that match TRBD1. This CDR3 has 15 residues. Germline CDR1 SNHLY, CDR2 FYNNEI. Trimming took 4 bases from V and 7 from J; bases not matched to a gene: 4. In nucleotides, the CDR3 is TGTGCCAGCAGTGGACAGGGGGCGCAGAATTCACCCCTCCACTTT. Amino acid sequence: CASSGQGAQNSPLHF.

The V and J genes are TRBV7-8 and TRBJ1-2; tentatively, D is TRBD1 (6 bases). Germline V gives CDR1 SGHVS, CDR2 FQNEAQ. The CDR3 runs 15 residues. Trimming left V 0 bases short and J 6 bases short, with 14 bases between. The CDR3 is CASSLAGWTENGYTF. CDR3 sequence (DNA): TGTGCCAGCAGCTTAGCAGGTTGGACAGAGAATGGCTACACCTTC.

A few counts support this clone. This chain uses TRBV10-3 with TRBJ2-2; D is uncertain. Germline V gene lookup returns CDR1 ENHRY and CDR2 SYGVKD. CDR3 length equals 14 residues. Trimming cost V 7 bases and J 5 bases, with 14 bases left between them. The CDR3 loop is CAITDSLWTGELFF. DNA of the CDR3: TGTGCCATCACCGACTCGTTGTGGACCGGGGAGCTGTTTTTT.

This clone was detected once. This chain joins TRBV29-1 and TRBJ2-1; 8 nucleotides line up with TRBD1. V lost 0 bases, J lost 9 bases, and 13 bases stayed unmatched. Germline CDR1 reads SQVTM; CDR2 reads ANQGSEA. This CDR3 is built from 16 residues. The CDR3 loop reads CSVEDPRTTGVGEQFF. CDR3 DNA sequence: TGCAGCGTTGAAGATCCCCGGACGACAGGGGTTGGTGAGCAGTTCTTC.

The chain combines TRBV27 with TRBJ1-2; weak D call: TRBD1 (5 bases). The CDR3 consists of 15 residues. Germline CDR1 reads MNHEY; CDR2 reads SMNVEV (reference sequence). V was shortened by 2 bases and J by 4 bases, with 14 bases between the two germline ends. CDR3 sequence: CASSLKVGLGYGYTF. CDR3 in DNA: TGTGCCAGCAGTTTAAAAGTGGGGCTAGGCTATGGCTACACCTTC.

This chain connects TRBV12-5 to TRBJ2-4; TRBD2 might be the D (6 bases). V lost 3 bases to trimming and J lost 0 bases, with 12 bases between them. CDR3 length: 16 residues. CDR1 is LGHNT and CDR2 is FRNRAP in the germline V gene. As DNA, the CDR3 is TGTGCTAGTGGTTTTTCAGGGACTGTAGCCAAAAACATTCAGTACTTC. Protein: CASGFSGTVAKNIQYF.

CDR3 region: CASSERSGQIFSTDTQYF. For the CDR3, the DNA is TGTGCCAGCAGCGAGAGATCGGGACAGATTTTTAGCACAGATACGCAGTATTTT. The chain links TRBV9 to TRBJ2-3; 7 bases line up with TRBD1. This CDR3 is 18 amino acids long. CDR1 SGDLS and CDR2 YYNGEE come from the germline V gene. The J segment lost 0 bases and the V segment lost 3 bases, leaving 13 bases of the junction unmatched.

V and J are TRBV25-1 and TRBJ1-6; a possible D gene is TRBD1 (6 bases). The CDR3 runs to 15 residues. Germline CDR1 MGHDK, CDR2 SYGVNS. V lost 3 bases to trimming and J lost 7 bases, with 13 bases between them. CDR3 amino acids: CASSEIDRTNSPLHF. As DNA, the CDR3 is TGTGCCAGCAGTGAGATAGACAGGACCAATTCACCCCTCCACTTT.

The chain has TRBV3-1 (or the pseudogene TRBV3-2) and TRBJ2-1; 7 bases agree with TRBD2. V was clipped by 1 base and J by 7 bases; unmatched bases: 4. CDR3 size: 14 residues. Germline loops: CDR1 LGHDT, CDR2 YNNKEL (reference sequence). The CDR3 DNA sequence: TGTGCCAGCAGCCAAGGGGGACTAAGTAATGAGCAGTTCTTC. It codes for CASSQGGLSNEQFF.

The rearrangement links TRBV5-8 to TRBJ2-5; 15 bases agree with TRBD2. CDR1 SGHTS and CDR2 YDEGEE come from the germline V gene. The CDR3 loop spans 18 amino acids. The ends lost 0 bases at V and 3 bases at J; junction bases unmatched: 6. CDR3 protein: CASSLGTSGGGVEETQYF. The CDR3 DNA is TGTGCCAGCAGCTTGGGGACTAGCGGGGGGGGTGTCGAAGAGACCCAGTACTTC.

This sequence joins TRBV2 and TRBJ2-7; D possibly corresponds to TRBD1 (6 bases). Germline CDR1 reads SNHLY; CDR2 reads FYNNEI. Trimming removed 6 bases from V and 0 bases from J, with 15 bases in between. CDR3 size: 15 residues. Here the CDR3 reads CASRGDTWFSYEQYF. The CDR3 bases are TGTGCCAGCAGGGGGGACACTTGGTTCTCCTACGAGCAGTACTTC.

The V call is TRBV2, the J call TRBJ2-1; TRBD2 might be the D (6 bases). Trimming left V 5 bases short and J 8 bases short, with 16 bases between. CDR3 size: 14 residues. Per germline, CDR1 SNHLY and CDR2 FYNNEI. The CDR3 spells CASSPGLPGDEQFF. CDR3 nucleotides: TGTGCCAGCAGTCCGGGACTCCCGGGGGATGAGCAGTTCTTC. Combining the CDR3 with reference TRBV2 and TRBJ2-1 gives the whole variable domain EPEVTQTPSHQVTQMGQEVILRCVPISNHLYFYWYRQILGQKVEFLVSFYNNEISEKSEIFDDQFSVERPDGSNFTLKIRSTKLEDSAMYFCASSPGLPGDEQFFGPGTRLTVL.

The V gene is TRBV2, the J gene TRBJ1-2; D is possibly TRBD1 (6 bases). This CDR3 is built from 13 residues. The V end was cut by 5 bases, the J end by 2 bases, with 9 bases between. CDR1 and CDR2 (germline): SNHLY, FYNNEI. CDR3 nucleotide sequence: TGTGCCAGCAGTAAGGACAGCAACTATGGCTACACCTTC. Its protein is CASSKDSNYGYTF.

The chain employs TRBV11-3 and TRBJ2-3; the D gene is possibly TRBD2 (6 bases). Per the germline V gene, CDR1 is SGHNT and CDR2 is YENEEA. This CDR3 has 14 residues. V lost 0 bases, J lost 6 bases, and 10 bases lay in between. The CDR3 spells CASSLEAGGDTQYF. The CDR3 nucleotides read TGTGCCAGCAGCTTAGAAGCGGGCGGGGATACGCAGTATTTT.

This sequence joins TRBV5-4 and TRBJ2-5, with TRBD1 identical over 7 bases. Germline V gene lookup returns CDR1 SGHNT and CDR2 YYREEE (reference sequence). The CDR3 contains 13 residues. The V and J ends lost 4 bases and 2 bases, in that order; junction bases with no gene match: 2. The CDR3 nucleotides are TGTGCCAGCAGCGACAGGGATCAAGAGACCCAGTACTTC. Translating it yields CASSDRDQETQYF. The full variable domain, with the rest looked up from reference TRBV5-4 and TRBJ2-5, is ETGVTQSPTHLIKTRGQQVTLRCSSQSGHNTVSWYQQALGQGPQFIFQYYREEENGRGNFPPRFSGLQFPNYSSELNVNALELDDSALYLCASSDRDQETQYFGPGTRLLVL.

The chain joins TRBV19 to TRBJ1-1; D is unclear. Germline loops: CDR1 LNHDA, CDR2 SQIVND (reference sequence). V was cut by 2 bases and J by 2 bases, with 12 bases left in between. The CDR3 is made up of 15 amino acids. CDR3 region: CASSILAEPNTEAFF. The CDR3 region has the DNA TGTGCCAGTAGTATATTGGCAGAACCCAACACTGAAGCTTTCTTT. Based on the CDR3 plus reference TRBV19 and TRBJ1-1, the full variable domain is DGGITQSPKYLFRKEGQNVTLSCEQNLNHDAMYWYRQDPGQGLRLIYYSQIVNDFQKGDIAEGYSVSREKKESFPLTVTSAQKNPTAFYLCASSILAEPNTEAFFGQGTRLTVV.

V usage is TRBV5-1 and J usage is TRBJ2-3, with no clear D. The V and J ends lost 0 bases and 2 bases respectively, with 13 bases between them. The CDR3 extends over 16 amino acids. Germline CDR1 SGHRS, CDR2 YFSETQ. CDR3: CASSLAHLGPTDTQYF. Here the CDR3 DNA reads TGCGCCAGCAGCTTGGCGCACCTTGGGCCCACAGATACGCAGTATTTT.

The J gene is TRBJ2-1, the V gene TRBV3-1 (or the pseudogene TRBV3-2); 7 bases fit TRBD1. Germline V gene data show CDR1 as LGHDT and CDR2 as YNNKEL (reference sequence). CDR3 length: 15 residues. Trimming took 3 bases from V and 4 from J; bases not matched to a gene: 6. DNA for the CDR3: TGTGCCAGCAGCCAGTGGGACAGTGCTTACAATGAGCAGTTCTTC. As protein: CASSQWDSAYNEQFF.

The chain recombines TRBV30 with TRBJ2-1, with TRBD1 matching over 9 bases. V lost 8 bases, J lost 6 bases, and 8 bases stayed unmatched. Per germline, CDR1 GTSNPN and CDR2 SVGIG (reference sequence). There are 13 residues in the CDR3. In nucleotides, the CDR3 is TGTGCCATCCGGGACAGGGTTTTCAATGAGCAGTTCTTC. As protein: CAIRDRVFNEQFF.

This clone was seen a handful of times. The genes are TRBV28 and TRBJ1-1; 11 nucleotides line up with TRBD1. The V gene end was trimmed by 5 bases and the J gene end by 2 bases; junction bases not matched to a gene: 1. Germline V CDR1 and CDR2: MDHEN, SYDVKM. The CDR3 contains 14 residues. The CDR3 loop reads CASSGTGGNTEAFF. The CDR3 DNA reads TGTGCCAGCAGTGGGACAGGGGGTAACACTGAAGCTTTCTTT.

The chain has TRBV5-1 and TRBJ1-2; no clear D gene. CDR1 and CDR2 (germline): SGHRS, YFSETQ. The germline V and J ends were trimmed by 0 bases and 2 bases, with 8 bases remaining between them. The CDR3 is made up of 14 amino acids. Here the CDR3 reads CASSLVAANYGYTF. The DNA for the CDR3 is TGCGCCAGCAGCTTGGTGGCTGCAAACTATGGCTACACCTTC. Using reference TRBV5-1 and TRBJ1-2 for the parts outside the CDR3, the full variable domain is KAGVTQTPRYLIKTRGQQVTLSCSPISGHRSVSWYQQTPGQGLQFLFEYFSETQRNKGNFPGRFSGRQFSNSRSEMNVSTLELGDSALYLCASSLVAANYGYTFGSGTRLTVV.

The chain combines TRBV3-1 (or the pseudogene TRBV3-2) with TRBJ2-3, with 11 bases lining up with TRBD2. The CDR3 runs 16 residues. Germline V lookup: CDR1 LGHDT, CDR2 YNNKEL (reference sequence). Trimming took 4 bases from V and 5 from J; bases not matched to a gene: 8. CDR3 coding DNA: TGTGCCAGCAGCCCCCCTAGCGGGGGGTTCGTAGATACGCAGTATTTT. It specifies CASSPPSGGFVDTQYF.

This chain connects TRBV30 to TRBJ1-4, with 8 bases that match TRBD1. This CDR3 contains 15 residues. J gave up 5 bases and V 2 bases, and 7 bases lay outside the gene matches. Per germline, CDR1 GTSNPN and CDR2 SVGIG (reference sequence). CDR3 region: CAWSFQTGANEKLFF. CDR3 DNA sequence: TGTGCCTGGAGTTTCCAGACAGGGGCCAATGAAAAACTGTTTTTT.

This chain uses TRBV19 with TRBJ2-7, with 14 bases fitting TRBD2. The junction had 6 bases not matched to a gene; V was cut back by 10 bases and J by 7 bases. CDR1 is LNHDA, CDR2 SQIVND, per germline (reference sequence). This CDR3 region has 13 residues. The CDR3 sequence: CATQGLAGEEQYF. In DNA form, the CDR3 reads TGTGCCACCCAGGGACTAGCGGGGGAAGAGCAGTACTTC. The complete variable domain, with remaining parts taken from reference TRBV19 and TRBJ2-7, reads DGGITQSPKYLFRKEGQNVTLSCEQNLNHDAMYWYRQDPGQGLRLIYYSQIVNDFQKGDIAEGYSVSREKKESFPLTVTSAQKNPTAFYLCATQGLAGEEQYFGPGTRLTVT.

This clone was counted a single time. V usage is TRBV25-1 and J usage is TRBJ1-1, with TRBD1 as a possible D gene (6 bases). Per the germline V gene, CDR1 is MGHDK and CDR2 is SYGVNS. The CDR3 runs to 14 residues. The V end lost 5 bases, the J end lost 4 bases, and 14 bases lay between the germline ends. DNA for the CDR3: TGTGCCAGCAGTAGAGGGGGTGAGGCCACTGAAGCTTTCTTT. It encodes CASSRGGEATEAFF.